The sequence of this T cell receptor (beta chain) was determined in a study of CD8 T cells in Susac syndrome. From blood CD8+ and CD4+ T cells, TCR beta sequences were generated. The multiple sclerosis controls comprised treatment-naive patients whose relapsing-remitting disease was stable or active. Negative isolation yielded CD4+ and CD8+ T cells, and FACS enriched TEMRA cells. V dropped 0 bases and J dropped 3 bases, with 12 bases sitting between them. The V gene's germline CDR1 is DFQATT and CDR2 SNEGSKA (reference sequence). This CDR3 is 16 amino acids long. A quantity of 0.5 to 1 ug RNA underwent reverse transcription using random hexamers. The method of amplification for TCR beta CDR3 was immunoSEQ multiplex PCR, covering 54 Vbeta and 13 Jbeta. TCRdb re-called the immunoSEQ multiplex PCR reads through MiXCR, storing one row per CDR3 protein. The table shows about 130,000 distinct CDR3 sequences, with about 94% occurring only once.

This chain uses TRBV20-1 with TRBJ1-6; D not resolved. Material: CD4+ T cells from PBMCs. This receptor was identified in a human donor with multiple sclerosis. CDR3 residues: CSARDSSNDYNSPLHF. CDR3 DNA: TGCAGTGCTAGAGATTCGAGTAACGACTATAATTCACCCCTCCACTTT.